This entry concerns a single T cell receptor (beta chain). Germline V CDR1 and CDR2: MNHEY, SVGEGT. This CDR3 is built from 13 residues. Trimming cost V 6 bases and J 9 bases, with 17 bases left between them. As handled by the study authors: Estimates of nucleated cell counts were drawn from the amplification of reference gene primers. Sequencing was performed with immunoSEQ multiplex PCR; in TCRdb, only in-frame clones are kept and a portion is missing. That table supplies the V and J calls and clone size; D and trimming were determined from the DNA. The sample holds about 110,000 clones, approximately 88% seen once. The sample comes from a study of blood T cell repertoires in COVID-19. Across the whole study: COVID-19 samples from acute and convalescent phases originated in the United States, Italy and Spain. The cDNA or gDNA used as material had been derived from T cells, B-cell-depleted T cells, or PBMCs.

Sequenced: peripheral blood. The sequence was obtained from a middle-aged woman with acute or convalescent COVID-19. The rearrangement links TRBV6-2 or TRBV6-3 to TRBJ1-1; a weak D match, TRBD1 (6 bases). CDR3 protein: CASSRDRPSKAFF. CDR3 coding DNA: TGTGCCAGCAGCCGTGACAGGCCATCAAAAGCTTTCTTT.